This T cell receptor beta chain was sequenced for a study of early T cells in non-severe SARS-CoV-2 infection. About the study: Chains were unpaired, as sequencing was done on bulk RNA from unsorted whole blood.

The V end lost 5 bases, the J end lost 8 bases, and 15 bases lay between the germline ends. The germline V gene has CDR1 SEHNR and CDR2 FQNEAQ (reference sequence). This CDR3 comprises 13 residues. Individually, cDNA molecules had unique molecular identifiers attached to them. TCRdb recomputed calls from the 5' RACE reads with MiXCR, one row per CDR3 protein. The sample holds tens of thousands of distinct CDR3 sequences, more than 4.5% seen once. This clonotype appeared many times. The J gene is TRBJ1-2, the V gene TRBV7-9; D not certain. Specimen: whole blood, collected at baseline. The TCR originated in an adult who was a healthcare worker with PCR-confirmed SARS-CoV-2 infection or an uninfected control (not recorded which). CDR3 sequence: CASSARPTLGYTF. The CDR3 DNA follows: TGTGCCAGCAGCGCCCGGCCAACATTAGGCTACACCTTC.